Listed below are T cell receptor beta chains from one sample, sequenced in a study of patients and donors after allogeneic stem cell transplantation. From the RT-PCR reads, TCRdb called clonotypes with MiXCR, one entry per CDR3 protein. Among fewer than 75,000 distinct CDR3 sequences listed, about a quarter were seen once. Sequencing used blood, either unsorted or a sorted T cell fraction (not recorded which). The receptors derive from a human donor who was either an allogeneic HSCT recipient or a stem cell or donor lymphocyte infusion donor (not recorded which). It is not recorded whose cells these are; they may come from a transplant donor. Each CDR3 is given with its conserved first and last residue. D genes are given only for firm matches. Only some rows state a clone size, as once, few, many or a class for expanded clones.

TRBV9,.,.,TRBJ1-5,CASSVAGGRQPQHF,TGTGCCAGCAGCGTAGCAGGAGGGCGGCAGCCCCAGCATTTT
TRBV28,TRBD1,.,TRBJ1-4,CASVTGGADNEKLFF,TGTGCCAGCGTAACAGGGGGCGCGGACAATGAAAAACTGTTTTTT
TRBV20-1,TRBD1,few,TRBJ1-2,CSARNTGDYGYTF,TGCAGTGCTAGGAATACAGGGGACTATGGCTACACCTTC
TRBV4-1,.,.,TRBJ1-2,CASSHLGQRYTF,TGCGCCAGCAGCCACCTCGGACAGCGCTACACCTTC
TRBV12-3/TRBV12-4,.,.,TRBJ1-1,CASSSRGPGDTEAFF,TGTGCCAGCAGTTCTAGGGGCCCCGGGGACACTGAAGCTTTCTTT
TRBV4-1,.,.,TRBJ1-4,CATTDEKLFF,TGCGCCACCACGGACGAAAAACTGTTTTTT
TRBV10-3,TRBD1,.,TRBJ2-7,CAISEGVGQGSGYEQYF,TGTGCCATCAGTGAGGGAGTGGGACAGGGATCGGGCTACGAGCAGTACTTC
TRBV6-5,.,few,TRBJ2-1,CASSPSRSSYNEQFF,TGTGCCAGCAGTCCCAGTAGGAGCTCCTACAATGAGCAGTTCTTC
TRBV12-3/TRBV12-4,.,.,TRBJ1-1,CASSLGQIMNTEAFF,TGTGCCAGCAGTTTAGGACAGATTATGAACACTGAAGCTTTCTTT
TRBV28,.,few,TRBJ2-7,CASSLEGWRGSYEQYF,TGTGCCAGCAGTTTAGAAGGCTGGCGGGGATCCTACGAGCAGTACTTC
TRBV29-1,.,.,TRBJ2-3,CSVAPYYDTDTQYF,TGCAGCGTTGCCCCCTACTATGACACAGATACGCAGTATTTT
TRBV5-1,.,.,TRBJ2-1,CASSLVWGVSSYNEQFF,TGCGCCAGCAGCTTGGTTTGGGGGGTTAGCTCCTACAATGAGCAGTTCTTC
TRBV7-2,TRBD2,.,TRBJ2-1,CASSSTGTSKFF,TGTGCCAGCAGCTCCACCGGGACTAGTAAGTTCTTC
TRBV6-2/TRBV6-3,.,.,TRBJ2-3,CASTVGGNTDTQYF,TGTGCCAGCACCGTAGGTGGCAACACAGATACGCAGTATTTT
TRBV7-9,.,.,TRBJ1-3,CASSFAGLRGNTIYF,TGTGCCAGCAGCTTCGCGGGTTTGCGGGGAAACACCATATATTTT
TRBV25-1,TRBD2,.,TRBJ2-3,CASSEWSSGRTDTQYF,TGTGCCAGCAGTGAATGGTCTAGCGGGAGAACAGATACGCAGTATTTT
TRBV4-1,.,.,TRBJ2-4,CASSQGTPLAKNIQYF,TGCGCCAGCAGCCAAGGGACACCTCTAGCCAAAAACATTCAGTACTTC
TRBV5-1,.,.,TRBJ2-3,CASSFSNGGADTQYF,TGCGCCAGCAGCTTCTCTAACGGGGGTGCAGATACGCAGTATTTT
TRBV12-3/TRBV12-4,.,few,TRBJ1-1,CASSLADRPTEAFF,TGTGCCAGCAGTTTGGCCGACAGGCCCACTGAAGCTTTCTTT
TRBV7-9,.,few,TRBJ2-1,CASSLNFPGGYEQFF,TGTGCCAGCAGCCTAAATTTCCCCGGAGGATATGAGCAGTTCTTC
TRBV11-2,.,.,TRBJ2-1,CASSLGGNERFF,TGTGCCAGCAGCTTAGGGGGAAATGAGCGGTTCTTC
TRBV20-1,.,many,TRBJ1-5,CSAREQGSQPQHF,TGCAGTGCTAGAGAACAGGGTTCACAGCCCCAGCATTTT
TRBV2,TRBD1,.,TRBJ1-1,CASSLTGQGITEAFF,TGTGCCAGCAGCTTGACCGGACAGGGTATCACTGAAGCTTTCTTT